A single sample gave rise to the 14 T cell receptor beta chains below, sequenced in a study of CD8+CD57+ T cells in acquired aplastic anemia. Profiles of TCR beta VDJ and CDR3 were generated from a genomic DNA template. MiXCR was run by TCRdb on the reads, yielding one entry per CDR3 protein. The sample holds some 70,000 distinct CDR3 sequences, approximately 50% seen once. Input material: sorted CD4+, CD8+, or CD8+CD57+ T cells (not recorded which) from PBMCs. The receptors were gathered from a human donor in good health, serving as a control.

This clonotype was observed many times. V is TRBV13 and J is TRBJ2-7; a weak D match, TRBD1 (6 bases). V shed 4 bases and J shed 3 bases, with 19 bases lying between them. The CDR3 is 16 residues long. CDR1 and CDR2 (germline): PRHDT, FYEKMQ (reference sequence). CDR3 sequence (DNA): TGTGCCAGCAGCTCAAACCCACAGGGTCCCCGCTACGAGCAGTACTTC. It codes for CASSSNPQGPRYEQYF.

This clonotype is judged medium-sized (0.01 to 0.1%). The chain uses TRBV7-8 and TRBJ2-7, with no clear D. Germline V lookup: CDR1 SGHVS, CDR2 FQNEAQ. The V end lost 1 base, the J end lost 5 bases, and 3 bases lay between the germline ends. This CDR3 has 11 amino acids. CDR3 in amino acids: CASSLDNEQYF. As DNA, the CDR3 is TGTGCCAGCAGCTTAGACAACGAGCAGTACTTC.

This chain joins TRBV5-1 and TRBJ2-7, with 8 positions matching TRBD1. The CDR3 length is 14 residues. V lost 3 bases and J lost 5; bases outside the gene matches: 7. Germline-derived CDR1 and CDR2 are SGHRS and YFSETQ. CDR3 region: CASSWRDRSDEQYF. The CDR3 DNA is TGCGCCAGCAGCTGGAGGGACAGGTCTGACGAGCAGTACTTC. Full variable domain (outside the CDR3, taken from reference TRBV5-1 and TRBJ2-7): KAGVTQTPRYLIKTRGQQVTLSCSPISGHRSVSWYQQTPGQGLQFLFEYFSETQRNKGNFPGRFSGRQFSNSRSEMNVSTLELGDSALYLCASSWRDRSDEQYFGPGTRLTVT.

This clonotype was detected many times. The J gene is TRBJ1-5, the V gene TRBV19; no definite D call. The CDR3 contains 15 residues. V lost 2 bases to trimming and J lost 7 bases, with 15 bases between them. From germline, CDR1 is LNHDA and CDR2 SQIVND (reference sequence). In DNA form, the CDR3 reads TGTGCCAGTAGTATATTCCGGGCCCCATACCAGCCCCAGCATTTT. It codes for CASSIFRAPYQPQHF.

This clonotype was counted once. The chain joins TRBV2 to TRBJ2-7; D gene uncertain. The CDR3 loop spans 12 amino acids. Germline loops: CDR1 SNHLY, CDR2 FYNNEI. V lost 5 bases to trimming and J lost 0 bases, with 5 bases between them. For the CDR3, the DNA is TGTGCCAGCAGTACAGTCTCCTACGAGCAGTACTTC. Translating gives CASSTVSYEQYF.

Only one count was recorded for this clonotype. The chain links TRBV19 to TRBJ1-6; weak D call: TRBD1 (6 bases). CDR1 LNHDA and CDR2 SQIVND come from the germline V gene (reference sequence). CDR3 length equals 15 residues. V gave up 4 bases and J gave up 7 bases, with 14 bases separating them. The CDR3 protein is CASSTGARLNSPLHF. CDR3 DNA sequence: TGTGCCAGTAGTACGGGGGCGCGATTAAATTCACCCCTCCACTTT.

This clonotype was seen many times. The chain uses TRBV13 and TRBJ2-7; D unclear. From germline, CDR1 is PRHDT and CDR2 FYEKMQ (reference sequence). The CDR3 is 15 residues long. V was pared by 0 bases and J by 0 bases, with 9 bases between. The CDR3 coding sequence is TGTGCCAGCAGCTTAGGCTCAGGTTACTCCTACGAGCAGTACTTC. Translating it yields CASSLGSGYSYEQYF. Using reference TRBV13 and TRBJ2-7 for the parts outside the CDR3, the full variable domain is AAGVIQSPRHLIKEKRETATLKCYPIPRHDTVYWYQQGPGQDPQFLISFYEKMQSDKGSIPDRFSAQQFSDYHSELNMSSLELGDSALYFCASSLGSGYSYEQYFGPGTRLTVT.

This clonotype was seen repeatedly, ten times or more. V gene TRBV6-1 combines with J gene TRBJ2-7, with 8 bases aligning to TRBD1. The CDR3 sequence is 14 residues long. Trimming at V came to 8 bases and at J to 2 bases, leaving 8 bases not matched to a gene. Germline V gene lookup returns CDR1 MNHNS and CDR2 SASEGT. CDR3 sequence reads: CASAPGQVTYEQYF. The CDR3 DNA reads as TGTGCCAGCGCACCGGGACAGGTGACCTACGAGCAGTACTTC.

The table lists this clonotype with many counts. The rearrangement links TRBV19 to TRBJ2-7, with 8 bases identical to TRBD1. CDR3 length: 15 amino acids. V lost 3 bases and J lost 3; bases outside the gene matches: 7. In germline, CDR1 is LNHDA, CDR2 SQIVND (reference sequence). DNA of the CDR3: TGTGCCAGTAGTATCACCTCAGGGGGCGTCTACGAGCAGTACTTC. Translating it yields CASSITSGGVYEQYF.

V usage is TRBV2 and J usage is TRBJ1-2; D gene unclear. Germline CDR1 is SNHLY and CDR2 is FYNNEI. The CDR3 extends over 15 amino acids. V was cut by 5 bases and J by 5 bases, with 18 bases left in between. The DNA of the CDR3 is TGTGCCAGCAGTTCCTTTAGGACTGGCGTGTATGGCTACACCTTC. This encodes CASSSFRTGVYGYTF.

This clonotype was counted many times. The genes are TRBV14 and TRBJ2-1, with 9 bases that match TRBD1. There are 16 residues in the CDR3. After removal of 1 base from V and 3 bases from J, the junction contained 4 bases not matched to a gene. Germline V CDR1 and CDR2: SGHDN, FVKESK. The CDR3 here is CASSQAGTGSYNEQFF. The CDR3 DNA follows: TGTGCCAGCAGCCAAGCCGGGACAGGGAGCTACAATGAGCAGTTCTTC.

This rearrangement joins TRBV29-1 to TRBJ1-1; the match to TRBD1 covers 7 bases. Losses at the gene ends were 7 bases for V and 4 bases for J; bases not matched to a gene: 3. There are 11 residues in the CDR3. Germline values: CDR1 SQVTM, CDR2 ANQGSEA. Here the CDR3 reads CSGGTVTEAFF. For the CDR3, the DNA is TGCAGCGGCGGGACAGTCACTGAAGCTTTCTTT.

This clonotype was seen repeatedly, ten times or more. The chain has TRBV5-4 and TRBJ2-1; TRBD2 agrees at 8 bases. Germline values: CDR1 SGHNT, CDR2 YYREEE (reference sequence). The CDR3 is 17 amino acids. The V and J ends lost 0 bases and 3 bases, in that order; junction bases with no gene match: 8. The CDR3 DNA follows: TGTGCCAGCAGCTTGGTTCCAGGACTAGCTCTCTACAATGAGCAGTTCTTC. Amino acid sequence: CASSLVPGLALYNEQFF.

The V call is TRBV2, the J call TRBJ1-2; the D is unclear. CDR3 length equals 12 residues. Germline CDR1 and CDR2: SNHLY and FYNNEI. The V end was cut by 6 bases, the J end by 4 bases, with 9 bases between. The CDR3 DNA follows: TGTGCCAGCAGAACAGAGAGCTATGGCTACACCTTC. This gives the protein CASRTESYGYTF.